One and the same sample provided the 17 T cell receptor beta chains below, sequenced in a study of early T cells in non-severe SARS-CoV-2 infection. TCRdb fed the 5' RACE reads into MiXCR, producing one record per CDR3 protein. The repertoire holds 40,000 to 55,000 distinct CDR3 sequences, with around 14% as singletons. What was sequenced was whole blood. Source of these receptors: an adult who was a healthcare worker with PCR-confirmed SARS-CoV-2 infection or an uninfected control (not recorded which).

This chain joins TRBV29-1 and TRBJ1-2, with D hard to call. V was trimmed by 6 bases and J by 5 bases, leaving 13 bases between them. CDR1 and CDR2 (germline): SQVTM, ANQGSEA. The CDR3 covers 12 residues. The DNA for the CDR3 is TGCAGCGTCGCCGCTCGGCCTTATGGCTACACCTTC. Translating it yields CSVAARPYGYTF.

The table lists this clonotype with many counts. The chain is built from TRBV6-5 and TRBJ1-1; no clear D gene. The CDR3 has 14 amino acids. Trimming removed 0 bases at V and 8 bases at J, with 13 bases between. Germline V gives CDR1 MNHEY, CDR2 SVGAGI. The CDR3 is CASSYSVRPLEAFF. In DNA, the CDR3 is TGTGCCAGCAGTTACTCAGTCCGGCCGCTAGAAGCTTTCTTT.

The rearrangement uses TRBV29-1 and TRBJ1-1; D is unclear. V was cut by 8 bases and J by 4 bases, with 14 bases left in between. Germline V gene sequence: CDR1 SQVTM, CDR2 ANQGSEA. This CDR3 is built from 12 residues. The CDR3 DNA reads TGCAGCTCTGCTCTGGGGAGCACTGAAGCTTTCTTT. Its translation is CSSALGSTEAFF.

This chain joins TRBV15 and TRBJ2-7; TRBD2 matches at 7 bases. The CDR3 contains 14 residues. Germline V gene data show CDR1 as LNHNV and CDR2 as YYDKDF (reference sequence). Trimming at V came to 0 bases and at J to 3 bases, leaving 2 bases not matched to a gene. Here the CDR3 DNA reads TGTGCCACCAGCAGAGAGGGAGGGAACTACGAGCAGTACTTC. Protein product: CATSREGGNYEQYF.

In this sample, this clonotype turned up many times. The rearrangement uses TRBV9 and TRBJ1-6, with D uncertain. There are 15 residues in the CDR3. The ends were cut back, 4 bases at V and 3 bases at J, with 11 bases in the middle. Germline V gives CDR1 SGDLS, CDR2 YYNGEE. The CDR3 bases are TGTGCCAGCAGCCCGCGGGGAAACTATAATTCACCCCTCCACTTT. Its protein product is CASSPRGNYNSPLHF.

This clonotype occurred a few times. CDR3 amino acids: CASSLTSGGYNEQFF. The CDR3 nucleotides read TGTGCCAGCAGTTTGACTAGCGGGGGCTACAATGAGCAGTTCTTC. The V call is TRBV6-5, the J call TRBJ2-1; TRBD2 matches at 12 bases. CDR3 length: 15 amino acids. V was clipped by 4 bases and J by 3 bases; unmatched bases: 1. Germline V lookup: CDR1 MNHEY, CDR2 SVGAGI.

The chain uses TRBV12-3 or TRBV12-4 and TRBJ1-2; D not resolved. CDR3 length equals 14 residues. Trimming pared 6 bases from V and 4 bases from J, leaving 15 bases between. The DNA for the CDR3 is TGTGCCAGCAGCACTGCCGCGACCGTCTATGGCTACACCTTC. Protein product: CASSTAATVYGYTF.

The table lists this clonotype with many counts. This sequence joins TRBV7-6 and TRBJ2-5, with D unresolved. The CDR3 runs 13 residues. Germline CDR1 and CDR2: SGHVS and FNYEAQ. The V end lost 4 bases, the J end lost 4 bases, and 10 bases lay between the germline ends. The CDR3 sequence: CASSSRVIETQYF. As DNA, the CDR3 is TGTGCCAGCAGCTCCCGGGTTATAGAGACCCAGTACTTC.

This clonotype was detected only a few times. V usage is TRBV4-1 and J usage is TRBJ1-2; D remains unclear. V shed 0 bases and J shed 4 bases, with 9 bases lying between them. Germline lookup yields CDR1 MGHRA and CDR2 YSYEKL. This CDR3 is 14 amino acids long. CDR3 in DNA: TGCGCCAGCAGCCAAGATTGGGGAGGCTATGGCTACACCTTC. This translates into CASSQDWGGYGYTF.

This clonotype was counted ten times or more. This chain connects TRBV29-1 to TRBJ1-1; D is perhaps TRBD1 (5 bases). The CDR3 runs to 13 residues. V was clipped by 4 bases and J by 8 bases, with 17 bases between them. Germline values: CDR1 SQVTM, CDR2 ANQGSEA. CDR3 protein: CSVVRGPGVEAFF. In DNA, the CDR3 is TGCAGCGTTGTAAGGGGACCAGGTGTGGAAGCTTTCTTT.

This clonotype has ten or more counts. V is TRBV18 and J is TRBJ2-5; no definite D call. This CDR3 is 13 amino acids long. The V and J ends lost 3 bases and 0 bases respectively, with 5 bases between them. The germline gives CDR1 KGHSH, CDR2 LQKENI. The CDR3: CASSPGYQETQYF. The CDR3, as DNA: TGTGCCAGCTCACCGGGGTACCAAGAGACCCAGTACTTC.

As for this clonotype: A read error may be the cause here, since a much bigger clone is one base away. The chain recombines TRBV5-4 with TRBJ2-5, with D perhaps TRBD2 (6 bases). The CDR3 runs 15 residues. The germline V and J ends were trimmed by 5 bases and 3 bases, with 17 bases remaining between them. CDR1 is SGHNT, CDR2 YYREEE, per germline (reference sequence). This CDR3 is CASSSIGGSKETQYF. The CDR3 DNA reads TGTGCCAGCAGTTCCATCGGGGGTAGCAAAGAGACCCAGTACTTC.

In its sample, this clonotype was seen many times. The chain couples TRBV7-6 to TRBJ1-2; D unresolved. This CDR3 spans 14 amino acids. Trimming stripped 1 base from V and 4 bases from J, with 10 bases between. CDR1 is SGHVS and CDR2 is FNYEAQ in the germline V gene. CDR3 in amino acids: CASSLEGRAYGYTF. Here the CDR3 DNA reads TGTGCCAGCAGCTTAGAAGGGAGGGCCTATGGCTACACCTTC.

The J gene is TRBJ1-1, the V gene TRBV11-2; 7 bases are shared with TRBD1. There are 17 residues in the CDR3. The V gene's germline CDR1 is SGHAT and CDR2 FQNNGV. The ends lost 5 bases at V and 0 bases at J; junction bases unmatched: 12. CDR3 DNA: TGTGCCAGCAGCCCTAGGGTAGGGGGCCCCATGAACACTGAAGCTTTCTTT. Residues: CASSPRVGGPMNTEAFF.

This clonotype was picked up many times. The rearrangement joins TRBV20-1 to TRBJ2-3; a possible D gene is TRBD2 (7 bases). CDR1 is DFQATT and CDR2 is SNEGSKA in the germline V gene (reference sequence). V was shortened by 4 bases and J by 4 bases, with 18 bases between the two germline ends. The CDR3 has 15 residues. In DNA, the CDR3 is TGCAGTGCTAATCCGCGGCGGGGGCCTTCAGATACGCAGTATTTT. Protein sequence: CSANPRRGPSDTQYF.

This clonotype appeared many times. This sequence joins TRBV2 and TRBJ2-5; D gene uncertain. This CDR3 comprises 12 residues. Per the germline V gene, CDR1 is SNHLY and CDR2 is FYNNEI. V lost 7 bases to trimming and J lost 5 bases, with 11 bases between them. The DNA for the CDR3 is TGTGCCAGCAATATGGGCCTGGAGACCCAGTACTTC. Its protein product is CASNMGLETQYF.

The rearrangement joins TRBV18 to TRBJ1-1; tentatively, D is TRBD1 (5 bases). The V and J ends lost 2 bases and 1 base respectively, with 20 bases between them. This CDR3 has 18 amino acids. The germline V gene has CDR1 KGHSH and CDR2 LQKENI. CDR3 bases: TGTGCCAGCTCACCAACCCCGGGGGGGGTCCTCGAGAACACTGAAGCTTTCTTT. The encoded protein is CASSPTPGGVLENTEAFF.